This T cell receptor beta chain is from a study of blood T cells in healthy people across ages. Points from the study as a whole: Naive T cell percentage and TCR beta diversity correlated strongly.

Germline V CDR1 and CDR2: ENHRY, SYGVKD. The CDR3 spans 17 residues. Trimming cost V 9 bases and J 10 bases; bases outside gene matches: 22. As concerns this clonotype: Its target is not known.

A second roughly 7 to 11 cycle PCR used barcoded and J-beta primers. Via MiXCR, TCRdb re-called the 5' RACE reads, giving one row per CDR3 protein. The sample has about 1 million distinct CDR3 sequences; under 30% are singletons. The data also belong to a second study, concerning T cells of mothers and their children.

The receptor was isolated from a girl under 10 years old in good health. Sequences were obtained from blood. The chain uses TRBV10-3 and TRBJ2-1, with 9 bases matching TRBD2. CDR3 coding DNA: TGTGCCATGGGACGTGGTAGCGGGAGTTCCGTCGCCGGGGAGCAGTTCTTC. As protein: CAMGRGSGSSVAGEQFF.